This TCR beta chain was identified during a study of cytomegalovirus exposure and HLA in healthy donors. A note on this clone: Its antigen is not identified.

The table came from immunoSEQ multiplex PCR; TCRdb's copy has only in-frame clones and leaves some out. The sample comprises 250,000 to 300,000 clones, around 90% of which are singletons, and about 0.36% rests with the top ten. Study outcomes and limitations: High sensitivity and specificity were reportedly achieved when the classifier diagnosed cytomegalovirus status. Cytomegalovirus-associated TCR beta chains were listed, numbering approximately 150. According to a subsequent analysis, TCR clusters from the first cohort were inclined to appear together in the 110 or so validation repertoires. In vitro testing confirmed a few CMV-associated chains as specific for CMV antigens.

V lost 7 bases, J lost 5 bases, and 18 bases lay in between. The V gene's germline CDR1 is MNHEY and CDR2 SVGAGI. This CDR3 region has 14 residues. The rearrangement uses TRBV6-5 and TRBJ2-7; tentative D call: TRBD1 (5 bases). The specimen was PBMCs. The receptor comes from a woman under 30 in good health and CMV-seronegative. The CDR3 nucleotides are TGTGCCAGCACCACCCTGGATAGGGGCCACGAGCAGTACTTC. This gives the protein CASTTLDRGHEQYF.